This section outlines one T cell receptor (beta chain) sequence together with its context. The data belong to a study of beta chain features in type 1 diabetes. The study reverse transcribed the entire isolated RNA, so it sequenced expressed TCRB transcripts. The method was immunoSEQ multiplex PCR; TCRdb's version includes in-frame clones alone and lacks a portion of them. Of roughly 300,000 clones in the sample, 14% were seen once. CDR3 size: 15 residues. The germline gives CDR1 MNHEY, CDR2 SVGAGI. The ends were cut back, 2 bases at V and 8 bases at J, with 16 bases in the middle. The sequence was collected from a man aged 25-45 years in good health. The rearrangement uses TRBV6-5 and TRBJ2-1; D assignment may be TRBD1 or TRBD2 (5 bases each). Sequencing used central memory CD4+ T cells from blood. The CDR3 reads CASSYPSVGRDEQFF. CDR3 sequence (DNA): TGTGCCAGCAGTTACCCTTCAGTGGGACGGGATGAGCAGTTCTTC.